This is a list of T cell receptor beta chains from one sample in a study of blood T cells in healthy people across ages. TCRdb reprocessed the 5' RACE reads with MiXCR, giving one entry per CDR3 protein. The repertoire includes more than 800,000 distinct CDR3 sequences, about 28% of them detected once, and 15% to 20% sits in the top ten. Input material: blood. The receptors here all came from a woman at least 80 years old in good health. The CDR3 runs from the conserved cysteine through the conserved F or W. The order of the fields is clone size, CDR3 length, D gene, V gene, J gene, CDR3 protein, CDR3 DNA. A D gene is named only where the DNA matches it firmly. Clone size is given for some rows only: seen once, a few or many times, or a class if the clone is expanded.

many	12	-	TRBV18	TRBJ2-3	CASFPRANAQYF	TGTGCCAGCTTCCCTCGAGCAAACGCGCAGTATTTT
-	14	TRBD2	TRBV29-1	TRBJ2-3	CSPRLAGHTDTQYF	TGCAGCCCGAGACTAGCGGGTCACACAGATACGCAGTATTTT
-	15	-	TRBV20-1	TRBJ1-2	CSASTGGFYNYGYTF	TGCAGTGCTAGTACGGGGGGATTTTATAACTATGGCTACACCTTC
-	13	TRBD1	TRBV29-1	TRBJ1-1	CSVGRDRGAEAFF	TGCAGCGTTGGCCGTGACAGGGGAGCTGAAGCTTTCTTT
few	16	TRBD1	TRBV9	TRBJ2-2	CASSVASGTETGELFF	TGTGCCAGCAGCGTAGCTAGTGGGACAGAAACCGGGGAGCTGTTTTTT
many	14	-	TRBV10-3	TRBJ1-2	CAISIYDSNYGYTF	TGTGCCATCAGTATCTACGACTCTAACTATGGCTACACCTTC
-	14	-	TRBV27	TRBJ1-5	CVSSSGESNQPQHF	TGTGTCAGCAGTTCGGGGGAGAGCAATCAGCCCCAGCATTTT
-	15	-	TRBV2	TRBJ2-5	CASRGPGKSQETQYF	TGTGCCAGCAGGGGGCCTGGGAAGAGTCAAGAGACCCAGTACTTC
-	16	TRBD1	TRBV27	TRBJ2-1	CASRGDPGQGALNQFF	TGTGCCAGCAGGGGGGATCCGGGACAGGGAGCTTTAAATCAGTTCTTC
many	14	TRBD1	TRBV6-2/TRBV6-3	TRBJ1-2	CASTPEGQGYGYTF	TGTGCCAGCACTCCGGAGGGACAGGGTTATGGCTACACCTTC
-	15	-	TRBV28	TRBJ1-1	CASSPHAAGGLCAFF	TGTGCCAGCAGTCCACATGCGGCGGGGGGACTGTGTGCTTTCTTT
few	11	-	TRBV6-2/TRBV6-3	TRBJ2-7	CASSKRDEQYF	TGTGCCAGCAGTAAAAGAGACGAGCAGTACTTC
many	15	TRBD2	TRBV27	TRBJ2-3	CASSLLAGGFSPVYF	TGTGCCAGCAGTTTGCTAGCGGGTGGATTTTCTCCCGTGTATTTT
many	14	-	TRBV7-2	TRBJ1-2	CASSLRGRGDGYTF	TGTGCCAGCAGCTTAAGGGGCAGGGGCGATGGCTACACCTTC
many	17	TRBD2	TRBV7-2	TRBJ2-5	CASSLVGSGGAWETQYF	TGTGCCAGCAGCTTAGTGGGGTCGGGGGGGGCCTGGGAGACCCAGTACTTC
-	15	TRBD1	TRBV18	TRBJ1-2	CASSLRDRANYGYTF	TGTGCCAGCTCACTCAGGGACAGAGCTAACTATGGCTACACCTTC
-	13	-	TRBV10-3	TRBJ2-1	CAISEMAYNEQFF	TGTGCCATCAGTGAGATGGCGTACAATGAGCAGTTCTTC
many	14	-	TRBV7-2	TRBJ2-3	CASRGRGATDTQYF	TGTGCCAGCAGGGGACGGGGAGCCACAGATACGCAGTATTTT
many	14	TRBD1	TRBV12-3/TRBV12-4	TRBJ1-6	CASSIGTVNSPLHF	TGTGCCAGCAGTATTGGGACAGTTAATTCACCCCTCCACTTT
-	13	-	TRBV7-3	TRBJ2-4	CASAPDSRDIQYF	TGTGCCAGCGCCCCGGACTCTCGGGACATTCAGTACTTC
-	15	-	TRBV5-6	TRBJ2-5	CASSLEWRGQETQYF	TGTGCCAGCAGCTTGGAATGGAGGGGGCAAGAGACCCAGTACTTC
-	14	-	TRBV7-9	TRBJ1-1	CASSLDQGSTEAFF	TGTGCCAGCAGCTTAGACCAGGGGAGCACTGAAGCTTTCTTT
-	16	-	TRBV7-8	TRBJ2-1	CASSLAVGGLYNEQFF	TGTGCCAGCAGCTTAGCGGTTGGGGGGCTCTACAATGAGCAGTTCTTC
-	15	-	TRBV6-5	TRBJ1-2	CASSYQIQGDGGYTF	TGTGCCAGCAGTTACCAGATTCAAGGGGATGGCGGCTACACCTTC
few	15	TRBD1	TRBV19	TRBJ2-7	CASSPTAGGSSEQYF	TGTGCCAGTAGTCCCACGGCAGGGGGCTCCTCCGAGCAGTACTTC
-	15	-	TRBV28	TRBJ2-1	CASSLGPGVRNEQFF	TGTGCCAGCAGTTTAGGCCCGGGGGTTCGAAATGAGCAGTTCTTC
few	13	-	TRBV2	TRBJ2-3	CASSGVSTDTQYF	TGTGCCAGCAGTGGGGTAAGCACAGATACGCAGTATTTT
-	11	-	TRBV19	TRBJ1-1	CASTLFSEAFF	TGTGCCAGTACCCTCTTTTCTGAAGCTTTCTTT
many	15	TRBD2	TRBV20-1	TRBJ2-3	CSAGVAGGATDTQYF	TGCAGTGCCGGGGTAGCGGGGGGAGCCACAGATACGCAGTATTTT
few	14	-	TRBV28	TRBJ1-4	CASSSGQRNEKLFF	TGTGCCAGCAGTTCCGGACAGAGAAATGAAAAACTGTTTTTT
-	13	TRBD2	TRBV27	TRBJ2-5	CASSLLAAETQYF	TGTGCCAGCAGTTTACTAGCGGCAGAGACCCAGTACTTC
few	20	TRBD2	TRBV9	TRBJ2-3	CASSVGPIQGRRGTTDTQYF	TGTGCCAGCAGCGTAGGCCCCATCCAGGGTAGGCGGGGGACCACAGATACGCAGTATTTT
many	18	TRBD2	TRBV9	TRBJ2-3	CASSPGTSGISSTDTQYF	TGTGCCAGCAGCCCGGGGACTAGCGGGATATCTAGCACAGATACGCAGTATTTT
many	15	TRBD2	TRBV6-2/TRBV6-3	TRBJ2-1	CASSYHGGGGNEQFF	TGTGCCAGCAGTTACCACGGCGGGGGTGGCAATGAGCAGTTCTTC
-	16	TRBD2	TRBV4-2	TRBJ2-5	CASSQEGGTVGETQYF	TGTGCCAGCAGCCAAGAGGGAGGGACCGTGGGAGAGACCCAGTACTTC
few	14	-	TRBV9	TRBJ1-4	CASSPRTNNEKLFF	TGTGCCAGCAGCCCACGGACAAATAATGAAAAACTGTTTTTT
-	14	TRBD1	TRBV28	TRBJ2-1	CATRGTGGRNEQFF	TGTGCCACCAGGGGGACAGGGGGGAGGAATGAGCAGTTCTTC
many	15	TRBD1	TRBV27	TRBJ1-6	CASSPRQGMESPLHF	TGTGCCAGCAGTCCCCGACAGGGCATGGAATCACCCCTCCACTTT
-	11	-	TRBV20-1	TRBJ2-3	CSTPGTDTQYF	TGCAGTACCCCAGGAACAGATACGCAGTATTTT
few	11	-	TRBV12-3/TRBV12-4	TRBJ1-1	CASSGVGRAFF	TGTGCCAGCAGTGGGGTAGGGCGGGCTTTCTTT
many	14	-	TRBV12-3/TRBV12-4	TRBJ1-5	CASSTGNTNQPQHF	TGTGCCAGCAGCACAGGGAATACGAATCAGCCCCAGCATTTT
-	15	-	TRBV12-3/TRBV12-4	TRBJ2-4	CASNDNLRAKNIQYF	TGTGCCAGCAATGACAACTTAAGGGCCAAAAACATTCAGTACTTC
many	12	-	TRBV30	TRBJ2-1	CAWSWTYNEQFF	TGTGCCTGGAGTTGGACCTACAATGAGCAGTTCTTC
-	11	-	TRBV20-1	TRBJ1-1	CSAREGNEAFF	TGCAGTGCTAGAGAGGGTAATGAAGCTTTCTTT
many	16	-	TRBV5-5	TRBJ2-5	CASSLGVVEGMETQYF	TGTGCCAGCAGCTTGGGTGTGGTGGAGGGGATGGAGACCCAGTACTTC
many	15	-	TRBV29-1	TRBJ2-3	CSVELGKASTDTQYF	TGCAGCGTTGAATTGGGCAAAGCTAGCACAGATACGCAGTATTTT